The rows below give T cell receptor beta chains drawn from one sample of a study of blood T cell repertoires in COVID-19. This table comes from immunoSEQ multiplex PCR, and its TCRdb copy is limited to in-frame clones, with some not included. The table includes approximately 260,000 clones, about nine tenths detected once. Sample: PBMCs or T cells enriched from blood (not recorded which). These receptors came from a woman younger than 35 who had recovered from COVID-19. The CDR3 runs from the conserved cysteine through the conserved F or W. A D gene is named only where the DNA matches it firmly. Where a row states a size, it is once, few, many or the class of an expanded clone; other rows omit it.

DNA: TGTGCTAGCAGCTTGAGACAGGGCGATGAGCAGTTCTTC
CDR3: CASSLRQGDEQFF
V: TRBV7-7
size: -
D: TRBD1
J: TRBJ2-1

DNA: TGTGCCACCAGTGAAACGACAGGACAGCCCCAGCATTTT
CDR3: CATSETTGQPQHF
V: TRBV24-1
size: -
D: -
J: TRBJ1-5

DNA: TGTGCCAGCAGTGAGCCCGGACAGGGTCGGAATTCACCCCTCCACTTT
CDR3: CASSEPGQGRNSPLHF
V: TRBV6-1
size: -
D: TRBD1
J: TRBJ1-6

DNA: TGTGCCAGCAGCTTCTCCGACAGGGGGATGGAGCAGCCCCAGCATTTT
CDR3: CASSFSDRGMEQPQHF
V: TRBV7-9
size: -
D: TRBD1
J: TRBJ1-5

DNA: TGTGCCAGCAGTACAATCCAGGGGGTAAGAGAAGCTAACTATGGCTACACCTTC
CDR3: CASSTIQGVREANYGYTF
V: TRBV28
size: -
D: TRBD1
J: TRBJ1-2

DNA: TGTGCCAGCAGCCAAGAGGGGGAGGGGTTTAATTCACCCCTCCACTTT
CDR3: CASSQEGEGFNSPLHF
V: TRBV3-1/TRBV3-2
size: few
D: -
J: TRBJ1-6

DNA: TGCGCCAGCAGCCAAGATCTAGGGCAGGGGGGTAACACTGAAGCTTTCTTT
CDR3: CASSQDLGQGGNTEAFF
V: TRBV4-3
size: -
D: TRBD1
J: TRBJ1-1

DNA: TGCGCCAGCAGCCAGGGACAGTCTACCGATAACTATGGCTACACCTTC
CDR3: CASSQGQSTDNYGYTF
V: TRBV4-1
size: -
D: TRBD1
J: TRBJ1-2

DNA: TGTGCCAGCAGTTTAGGGGGGCTCTATGGCTACACCTTC
CDR3: CASSLGGLYGYTF
V: TRBV12-3/TRBV12-4
size: -
D: -
J: TRBJ1-2

DNA: TGTGCCAGCAGCCGAGCGGGGGGGCCCAGGTTCTTC
CDR3: CASSRAGGPRFF
V: TRBV12-3/TRBV12-4
size: -
D: TRBD2
J: TRBJ2-1

DNA: TGTGCCAGCAGCTTGGGCCAAGGCAGGAATAACTATGGCTACACCTTC
CDR3: CASSLGQGRNNYGYTF
V: TRBV5-4
size: -
D: -
J: TRBJ1-2

DNA: TGTGCCAGCAGCTTAGGGGGCCGGGGAGGGCCCATGAACACTGAAGCTTTCTTT
CDR3: CASSLGGRGGPMNTEAFF
V: TRBV11-2
size: -
D: -
J: TRBJ1-1

DNA: TGTGCCAGCAGCAGGACAGGGGCTAACTATGGCTACACCTTC
CDR3: CASSRTGANYGYTF
V: TRBV6-2/TRBV6-3
size: -
D: TRBD1
J: TRBJ1-2

DNA: TGTGCCAGCAGCTCATCACCGGGACAGGGTTATGGCTACACCTTC
CDR3: CASSSSPGQGYGYTF
V: TRBV5-5
size: -
D: TRBD1
J: TRBJ1-2